This T cell receptor (beta chain) was captured by sequencing in a study of STAT3 mutations in large granular lymphocyte leukemia. General study results and limits: In T-cell large granular lymphocyte leukemia, about half of patients showed multiple immunodominant subclonotypes.

On this clone: Its antigen is as yet unknown.

Repertoires were generated with immunoSEQ multiplex PCR, while TCRdb's copy carries only in-frame clones and drops some. The data contain 25,000 to 30,000 clones, around 80% of them singletons. The CDR3 is 15 residues long. The V and J ends lost 3 bases and 7 bases respectively, with 21 bases between them. Germline CDR1 reads SQVTM; CDR2 reads ANQGSEA. The sequencing sample was made of peripheral blood mononuclear cells. The V call is TRBV29-1, the J call TRBJ1-2; a possible D gene is TRBD1 (5 bases). The receptor was isolated from a woman aged 45 to 65 with T-cell large granular lymphocyte leukemia. Some clones in this sample may be carry-over from other donors' samples. The CDR3 bases are TGCAGCGTTGATCGGGGATGGGGCACCATAGGTGGCTACACCTTC. Its protein product is CSVDRGWGTIGGYTF.